This T cell receptor (beta chain) stems from a study of neurological immune-mediated disorders. The CDR3 has 13 residues. CDR1 is LNHDA, CDR2 SQIVND, per germline (reference sequence). The V end lost 3 bases, the J end lost 5 bases, and 8 bases lay between the germline ends. With 10-nucleotide random UMIs, 5'RACE was used to make the cDNA. Every sequencing run produced over 190 million TCR-beta sequences that came from 15-18 subjects. TCRdb re-analysed the 5' RACE reads in MiXCR, keeping a single row per CDR3 protein. Counted here are approximately 29,000 distinct CDR3 sequences, roughly 12% occurring once; the ten biggest clones make up less than 9%. Individuals who volunteered at a blood bank located in Maryland, USA, made up the group of healthy controls. Whole-study findings and limits: The greatest TCR clonal expansion appeared in HTLV-1-associated myelopathy and the smallest, falling below healthy controls, in multiple sclerosis.

Of note for this clonotype: Its cognate antigen is unknown.

The chain is built from TRBV19 and TRBJ1-5; no firm D call. Sequencing used PBMCs. The receptor was isolated from a man aged 55 to 70 in good health. The CDR3 DNA follows: TGTGCCAGTAGTATGGGTCGGGATCAGCCCCAGCATTTT. Its translation: CASSMGRDQPQHF.